These T cell receptor beta chains were read from a single sample in a study of cytomegalovirus exposure and HLA in healthy donors. Here immunoSEQ multiplex PCR was the method, and the copy in TCRdb shows in-frame clones only, minus some. The sample holds about 160,000 clones, 70% to 80% seen once. Sequenced sample: PBMCs. The receptors shown here come from a man between 60 and 75 years old in good health and CMV-seronegative. Both conserved end residues are part of each CDR3. D genes are given only for firm matches. A clone size is listed for some rows: how often the clone was seen (once, few, many), or a class if it is expanded.

clone_size	v_call	d_call	j_call	cdr3_nt	cdr3_aa
-	TRBV7-9	TRBD1	TRBJ1-1	TGTGCCAGCAGTAAGGACAGGGGCACTGAAGCTTTCTTT	CASSKDRGTEAFF
-	TRBV6-4	-	TRBJ2-2	TGTGCCAGCAGTGACGACCCGGCGGGCACCGGGGAGCTGTTTTTT	CASSDDPAGTGELFF
few	TRBV5-1	-	TRBJ1-3	TGCGCCAGCAGCCTCCCTCGGGATCCTGGAAACACCATATATTTT	CASSLPRDPGNTIYF
-	TRBV7-3	-	TRBJ2-7	TGTGCCAGCAGCCGCGGGCAGAGGATCGGCGAGCAGTACTTC	CASSRGQRIGEQYF
-	TRBV27	TRBD1	TRBJ2-7	TGTGCCAGCAGTTTCTCGGACAGGGTCGAGCAGTACTTC	CASSFSDRVEQYF
few	TRBV4-2	-	TRBJ1-5	TGTGCCAGCAGCCAAGACCAGGTAGGCAATCAGCCCCAGCATTTT	CASSQDQVGNQPQHF
-	TRBV7-2	-	TRBJ2-2	TGTGCCAGCAGCTTACGGGAGAAGGGTGCCGGGGAGCTGTTTTTT	CASSLREKGAGELFF
-	TRBV28	TRBD1	TRBJ1-4	TGTGCCAGCAGTTTTGTTCGACAGGGGTATGAAAAACTGTTTTTT	CASSFVRQGYEKLFF
once	TRBV6-4	TRBD1	TRBJ1-2	TGTGCCAGCAGTCCCGGGACAGGGACTGGGGGTTATGGCTACACCTTC	CASSPGTGTGGYGYTF
-	TRBV19	-	TRBJ2-1	TGTGCCGCAGCTAGCTACAATGAGCAGTTCTTC	CAAASYNEQFF
-	TRBV5-1	TRBD2	TRBJ2-5	TGCGCCAGCAGCTTGGCCCCTAGCGGACAAGAGACCCAGTACTTC	CASSLAPSGQETQYF
once	TRBV28	-	TRBJ1-1	TGTGCCAGCAGTTCCGCATACAGTGAAGCTTTCTTT	CASSSAYSEAFF
-	TRBV7-9	TRBD1	TRBJ2-5	TGTGCCAGCAGCTTTAATTTCCGGACAGGGAAAGAGACCCAGTACTTC	CASSFNFRTGKETQYF
few	TRBV5-6	-	TRBJ2-1	TGTGCCAGCAGCTTAGGGCCTCGGAAGGGGGAGCAGTTCTTC	CASSLGPRKGEQFF
-	TRBV28	TRBD1	TRBJ1-5	TGTGCCAGCAGCGTACATATCCGGGACAGCCTCCCCCGGAGCAATCAGCCCCAGCATTTT	CASSVHIRDSLPRSNQPQHF
few	TRBV19	TRBD2	TRBJ2-3	TGTGCCAGTAGGGTAGGGACTAAGGATACGCAGTATTTT	CASRVGTKDTQYF
-	TRBV4-1	TRBD1	TRBJ1-1	TGCGCCAGCAGCCAAGATCGGGGCAGGGGGTTCATGAACACTGAAGCTTTCTTT	CASSQDRGRGFMNTEAFF
-	TRBV20-1	-	TRBJ2-1	TGCAGTGCTAGTAGAAACTACATCGAGTTCTTC	CSASRNYIEFF
-	TRBV5-4	-	TRBJ2-5	TGTGCCAGCAGCTTGGGTAGCTGGTTAGAGACCCAGTACTTC	CASSLGSWLETQYF
-	TRBV19	-	TRBJ2-7	TGTGCCAGTACCCTTCGTAGCGGACCCTCCTACGAGCAGTACTTC	CASTLRSGPSYEQYF
-	TRBV27	TRBD1	TRBJ1-6	TGTGCCAGCAGTACCCGTAGGACAGGCTCGAGTTCACCCCTCCACTTT	CASSTRRTGSSSPLHF
few	TRBV2	TRBD1	TRBJ1-5	TGTGCCAGCAGTAGGGACAGGGGAAGTCAGCCCCAGCATTTT	CASSRDRGSQPQHF
-	TRBV6-5	-	TRBJ2-2	TGTGCCAGCAGGGACAGTGAGAACACCGGGGAGCTGTTTTTT	CASRDSENTGELFF
-	TRBV7-2	TRBD2	TRBJ2-5	TGTGCCAGCAGCGCGGCTCTAGCGGGGGAAGAGACCCAGTACTTC	CASSAALAGEETQYF
-	TRBV27	-	TRBJ1-2	TGTGCCAGCAGTTTAAGGGGGATCTATGGCTACACCTTC	CASSLRGIYGYTF
medium-sized	TRBV28	-	TRBJ2-4	TGTGCCAGCAGTTTAGGTTGGGGGAGGGACAGGCAGGTTTTGTTCGAAAACATTCAGTACTTC	CASSLGWGRDRQVLFENIQYF
-	TRBV5-6	-	TRBJ1-6	TGTGCCAGCAGCGACTTCGTGGATTTACCCCTCCACTTT	CASSDFVDLPLHF
-	TRBV15	TRBD2	TRBJ2-1	TGTGCCACCAGCGTGACTCCAAGCGGGATGGGCGAGCAGTTCTTC	CATSVTPSGMGEQFF
-	TRBV5-1	TRBD1	TRBJ1-2	TGCGCCAGCAGCTGGCCCCCGGGACAGGGGGTTAACTATGGCTACACCTTC	CASSWPPGQGVNYGYTF
-	TRBV5-1	-	TRBJ2-2	TGCGCCAGCAGCTTGGCCGCCGGCAGGGGGGAGCTGTTTTTT	CASSLAAGRGELFF
-	TRBV2	-	TRBJ2-1	TGTGCCAGCAGTGTCGAGGAATTCAATGAGCAGTTCTTC	CASSVEEFNEQFF